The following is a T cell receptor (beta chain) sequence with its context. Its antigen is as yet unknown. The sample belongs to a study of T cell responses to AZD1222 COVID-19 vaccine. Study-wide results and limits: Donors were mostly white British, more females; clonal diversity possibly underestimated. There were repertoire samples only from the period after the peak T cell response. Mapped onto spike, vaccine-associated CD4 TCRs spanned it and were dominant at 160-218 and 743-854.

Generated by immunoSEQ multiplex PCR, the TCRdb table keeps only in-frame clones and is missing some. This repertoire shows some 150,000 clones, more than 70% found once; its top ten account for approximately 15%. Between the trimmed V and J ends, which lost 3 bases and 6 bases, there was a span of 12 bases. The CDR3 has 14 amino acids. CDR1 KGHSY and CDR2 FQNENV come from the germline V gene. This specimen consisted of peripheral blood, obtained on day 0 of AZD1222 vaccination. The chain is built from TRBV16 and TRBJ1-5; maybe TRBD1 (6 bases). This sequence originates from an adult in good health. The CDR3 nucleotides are TGTGCCAGCAGCCACCGACAGGTCGGTCAGCCCCAGCATTTT. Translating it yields CASSHRQVGQPQHF. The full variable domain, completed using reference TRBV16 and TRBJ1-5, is GEEVAQTPKHLVRGEGQKAKLYCAPIKGHSYVFWYQQVLKNEFKFLISFQNENVFDETGMPKERFSAKCLPNSPCSLEIQATKLEDSAVYFCASSHRQVGQPQHFGDGTRLSIL.